This passage covers 6 T cell receptor beta chains from one sample sequenced in a study of T cell changes during pregnancy in multiple sclerosis. Clones were sequenced by immunoSEQ multiplex PCR, and TCRdb holds only the in-frame ones, with some missing. The sample records under 65,000 clones, around 93% being singletons. This specimen was CD8+ T cells from peripheral blood mononuclear cells, taken in the second trimester of pregnancy. All receptors come from a female donor with multiple sclerosis, enrolled in a pregnancy study.

This chain uses TRBV5-4 with TRBJ2-7; 9 nucleotides match TRBD1. The CDR3 has 14 residues. Trimming cost V 0 bases and J 2 bases; bases outside gene matches: 0. The germline V gene has CDR1 SGHNT and CDR2 YYREEE (reference sequence). The CDR3, as DNA: TGTGCCAGCAGCTTGGGACAGGGGGCCTACGAGCAGTACTTC. Translated: CASSLGQGAYEQYF.

The rearrangement links TRBV28 to TRBJ1-4; 10 bases align to TRBD1. The V and J ends lost 5 bases and 7 bases, in that order; junction bases with no gene match: 7. CDR3 length: 15 residues. The germline V gene has CDR1 MDHEN and CDR2 SYDVKM. The CDR3 spells CASSPTGGGGEKLFF. The DNA for the CDR3 is TGTGCCAGCAGTCCGACAGGGGGCGGAGGTGAAAAACTGTTTTTT.

The rearrangement links TRBV5-1 to TRBJ2-1; D call uncertain. V lost 3 bases to trimming and J lost 6 bases, with 10 bases between them. This CDR3 spans 13 amino acids. Germline lookup yields CDR1 SGHRS and CDR2 YFSETQ. The CDR3: CASSSPELNEQFF. CDR3 coding DNA: TGCGCCAGCAGCTCCCCGGAGCTCAATGAGCAGTTCTTC.

The V call is TRBV28, the J call TRBJ2-7; maybe TRBD2 (5 bases). The CDR3 has 15 amino acids. V gave up 1 base and J gave up 2 bases, with 12 bases separating them. Germline V gene data show CDR1 as MDHEN and CDR2 as SYDVKM. CDR3 DNA sequence: TGTGCCAGCAGTTTATTAGAGGACTTCACCTACGAGCAGTACTTC. Translation gives CASSLLEDFTYEQYF.

CDR3 sequence reads: CASSLERRGPKVEQYF. CDR3 nucleotide sequence: TGTGCCAGCAGTTTAGAGAGGCGGGGGCCGAAGGTCGAGCAGTACTTC. This chain uses TRBV28 with TRBJ2-7; a possible D gene is TRBD2 (7 bases). CDR1 and CDR2 from the germline V gene are MDHEN and SYDVKM. The CDR3 is made up of 16 amino acids. The germline V and J ends were trimmed by 2 bases and 6 bases, with 20 bases remaining between them.

This clone has more than one count but fewer than ten. The chain recombines TRBV9 with TRBJ2-3, with D perhaps matching TRBD2 (7 bases). The CDR3 is 16 amino acids. Trimming pared 0 bases from V and 1 base from J, leaving 12 bases between. CDR1 is SGDLS, CDR2 YYNGEE, per germline. The CDR3 bases are TGTGCCAGCAGCGTAGAGGGGGGGTATGGCACAGATACGCAGTATTTT. Its translation is CASSVEGGYGTDTQYF.